This T cell receptor (beta chain) originates from a study of blood T cell repertoires in COVID-19. Study details: From the United States, Italy and Spain came samples of acute and convalescent COVID-19.

Profiling relied on immunoSEQ multiplex PCR, and the TCRdb table lists in-frame clones only, not all of them. There are tens of thousands of clones in the sample; about 85% occur only once, and 3.8% lies in the top ten. Remarks on this clone: A read error may account for a junction end that differs from germline.

The CDR3 runs to 11 residues. CDR1 is MNHNS and CDR2 is SASEGT in the germline V gene. The sample was peripheral blood. V and J are TRBV6-1 and TRBJ2-7, with D perhaps TRBD2 (5 bases). This TCR derives from a man aged 55 to 70 with acute or convalescent COVID-19. The CDR3 sequence: CASSEGASRDF. The CDR3 DNA sequence: TGTGCCAGCAGTGAAGGGGCTAGCAGAGACTTC.